Each of the 26 T cell receptor beta chains below was sequenced from the same sample in a study of technical replicates of blood from several donors. Sequencing used immunoSEQ multiplex PCR; TCRdb keeps in-frame clones, though not all of them. The repertoire consists of 60,000 to 75,000 clones, with about 97% occurring once and the leading ten covering 0.25% to 0.35%. What was sequenced was T cells isolated from PBMCs. Every receptor here comes from a human donor in good health.

On this clone itself: Relative to the germline gene, one junction end is altered; a read error may explain this. This chain links TRBV7-7 with TRBJ2-2; D possibly corresponds to TRBD2 (6 bases). Germline CDR1 is SSHAT and CDR2 is FNYEAQ (reference sequence). This CDR3 region has 16 residues. The CDR3 sequence is CASSFRAGRSTGELFF. CDR3 sequence (DNA): TGTGCTAGCAGCTTTCGGGCAGGGAGGTCCACCGGGGAGCTGTTTTTT.

V is TRBV28 and J is TRBJ2-7; TRBD1 might be the D (5 bases). The CDR3 totals 13 residues. Germline loops: CDR1 MDHEN, CDR2 SYDVKM. Trimming left V 3 bases short and J 0 bases short, with 6 bases between. The CDR3 sequence is CASSLTDSYEQYF. CDR3 DNA sequence: TGTGCCAGCAGTTTGACAGACTCCTACGAGCAGTACTTC.

The CDR3, as DNA: TGTGCCAGCAGCCCGTGGGCTAGTTTGGGACTAGCGGGAGCAAAGGGCACAGATACGCAGTATTTT. Amino acid sequence: CASSPWASLGLAGAKGTDTQYF. V usage is TRBV9 and J usage is TRBJ2-3, with TRBD2 matching 14 bases. Per the germline V gene, CDR1 is SGDLS and CDR2 is YYNGEE. The CDR3 is 22 residues long. The V gene end was trimmed by 4 bases and the J gene end by 1 base; junction bases not matched to a gene: 20.

The chain is built from TRBV18 and TRBJ1-4; 7 bases are a match to TRBD1. With V trimmed by 1 base and J by 6 bases, 2 bases remained unmatched. The CDR3 totals 14 residues. Germline loops: CDR1 KGHSH, CDR2 LQKENI. CDR3 sequence: CASSPRQGYEKLFF. The CDR3 region has the DNA TGTGCCAGCTCACCACGACAGGGCTATGAAAAACTGTTTTTT.

This CDR3 is CASSATGYNEQFF. CDR3 nucleotides: TGTGCCAGCAGCGCTACAGGGTACAATGAGCAGTTCTTC. The chain uses TRBV21-1 and TRBJ2-1; the table assigns TRBD1, which was not confirmed against the DNA. TRBV21-1 corresponds to a pseudogene. The CDR3 sequence is 13 residues long.

This chain connects TRBV29-1 to TRBJ2-7, with 8 positions matching TRBD1. Looked up from germline, CDR1 is SQVTM and CDR2 is ANQGSEA. The trim removed 4 bases at V and 4 bases at J, leaving 6 bases unmatched. The CDR3 runs 13 residues. The CDR3 reads CSVGTGLRYEQYF. In DNA form, the CDR3 reads TGCAGCGTTGGGACAGGGCTGAGGTACGAGCAGTACTTC.

The J gene is TRBJ1-2, the V gene TRBV30, with D perhaps matching TRBD1 (6 bases). This CDR3 spans 12 amino acids. Trimming pared 8 bases from V and 1 base from J, leaving 11 bases between. From germline, CDR1 is GTSNPN and CDR2 SVGIG (reference sequence). The CDR3 reads CASNRDNYGYTF. DNA of the CDR3: TGTGCCAGCAACAGGGATAACTATGGCTACACCTTC.

The V and J genes are TRBV10-1 and TRBJ2-7, with D possibly matching TRBD2 (5 bases). Germline CDR1 WNHNN, CDR2 SYGVQD (reference sequence). The CDR3 runs 14 residues. Trimming took off 2 bases at V and 5 bases at J, with 13 bases between the two ends. CDR3 amino acids: CASSELGEMDEQYF. The CDR3 DNA is TGCGCCAGCAGTGAGCTCGGGGAGATGGACGAGCAGTACTTC.

In this sample, this clone turned up once. V gene TRBV2 combines with J gene TRBJ2-3; TRBD2 matches 8 bases. The junction had 9 bases not matched to a gene; V was cut back by 3 bases and J by 4 bases. The CDR3 totals 16 residues. CDR1 is SNHLY and CDR2 is FYNNEI in the germline V gene. The CDR3 bases are TGTGCCAGCAGTGACCTTCTCGCGGGAGGATCAGATACGCAGTATTTT. Translated, it gives CASSDLLAGGSDTQYF.

The rearrangement joins TRBV28 to TRBJ2-4, with a tentative D call TRBD2 (7 bases). Trimming removed 4 bases from V and 6 bases from J, with 19 bases in between. The CDR3 is made up of 16 amino acids. The germline V gene encodes CDR1 MDHEN and CDR2 SYDVKM. The CDR3 loop is CASSSPSGERGNIQYF. DNA for the CDR3: TGTGCCAGCAGTTCCCCATCAGGGGAGCGGGGAAACATTCAGTACTTC.

The chain carries TRBV6-5 and TRBJ1-2; 9 positions agree with TRBD1. Germline V gene sequence: CDR1 MNHEY, CDR2 SVGAGI. The CDR3 runs 15 residues. Germline trimming cut 0 bases from V and 8 bases from J; bases unmatched to any gene: 7. The CDR3 DNA follows: TGTGCCAGCAGTTACTCCACCGGGACAGGGAACGGCTACACCTTC. It translates to CASSYSTGTGNGYTF.

The chain recombines TRBV7-9 with TRBJ1-2; 8 nucleotides align to TRBD1. Germline V gene data show CDR1 as SEHNR and CDR2 as FQNEAQ (reference sequence). Trimming at V came to 8 bases and at J to 5 bases, leaving 10 bases not matched to a gene. The CDR3 runs to 14 residues. CDR3 nucleotides: TGTGCCAGCTACGCGGGACAGGAGGATTATGGCTACACCTTC. It specifies CASYAGQEDYGYTF.

This rearrangement joins TRBV7-3 to TRBJ2-5, with a tentative D call TRBD2 (6 bases). The DNA matches TRBJ2-7 better at its end, which makes the J call doubtful. The length of the CDR3 is 16 residues. CDR1 SGHTA and CDR2 FQGTGA come from the germline V gene. The CDR3 region has the DNA TGTGCCAGCAGCTTCCGCGGGACTCGAGAAATCAACGAGCAGTACTTC. This codes for CASSFRGTREINEQYF.

The genes are TRBV9 and TRBJ2-1; D possibly corresponds to TRBD2 (6 bases). Germline lookup yields CDR1 SGDLS and CDR2 YYNGEE. The CDR3 has 13 amino acids. V was clipped by 4 bases and J by 5 bases, with 10 bases between them. The CDR3 nucleotides read TGTGCCAGCAGCCGTGGACTAAACAATGAGCAGTTCTTC. Encoded protein: CASSRGLNNEQFF.

The chain is built from TRBV5-4 and TRBJ1-2; tentatively, D is TRBD1 (5 bases). CDR3 size: 14 residues. The V end lost 3 bases, the J end lost 0 bases, and 9 bases lay between the germline ends. Germline loops: CDR1 SGHNT, CDR2 YYREEE (reference sequence). CDR3 residues: CASSSDTSNYGYTF. DNA for the CDR3: TGTGCCAGCAGCTCGGACACCTCTAACTATGGCTACACCTTC.

This clone was detected once. The V and J genes are TRBV9 and TRBJ1-4; the D gene is possibly TRBD1 (5 bases). The CDR3 loop spans 16 amino acids. Trimming removed 0 bases from V and 0 bases from J, with 9 bases in between. Per germline, CDR1 SGDLS and CDR2 YYNGEE. The CDR3 here is CASSVVGAATNEKLFF. CDR3 DNA sequence: TGTGCCAGCAGCGTAGTAGGGGCTGCAACTAATGAAAAACTGTTTTTT.

The chain combines TRBV28 with TRBJ2-5; 7 bases line up with TRBD2. Germline V gene sequence: CDR1 MDHEN, CDR2 SYDVKM. With 4 bases clipped from V and 6 bases from J, the junction kept 11 bases outside the gene matches. The CDR3 spans 15 residues. The CDR3: CASSSRTSEGKTQYF. The DNA of the CDR3 is TGTGCCAGCAGTTCCCGGACTAGTGAAGGAAAGACCCAGTACTTC.

The chain links TRBV7-9 to TRBJ1-1; D is ambiguous. The CDR3 runs 11 residues. Germline V gene sequence: CDR1 SEHNR, CDR2 FQNEAQ (reference sequence). V shed 5 bases and J shed 4 bases, with 5 bases lying between them. The CDR3 region has the DNA TGTGCCAGCAGCCGCGGCACTGAAGCTTTCTTT. Amino acid sequence: CASSRGTEAFF.

The V gene is TRBV29-1, the J gene TRBJ2-2; unclear D gene. The CDR3 contains 15 residues. V lost 2 bases and J lost 5, with 15 bases in between. The germline V gene has CDR1 SQVTM and CDR2 ANQGSEA. The CDR3 sequence: CSVEWARQVTGELFF. The CDR3 bases are TGCAGCGTTGAATGGGCTCGGCAGGTAACCGGGGAGCTGTTTTTT.

The gene calls are TRBV5-1 and TRBJ2-4, with D possibly TRBD2 on 6 matching bases. The V end lost 0 bases, the J end lost 0 bases, and 16 bases lay between the germline ends. CDR1 and CDR2 (germline): SGHRS, YFSETQ. The CDR3 runs 18 residues. CDR3 DNA sequence: TGCGCCAGCAGCTTGGTATTGGCGGGAATTCTAGCCAAAAACATTCAGTACTTC. Its translation: CASSLVLAGILAKNIQYF.

The rearrangement joins TRBV6-5 to TRBJ2-1; maybe TRBD2 (5 bases). Trimming removed 8 bases from V and 7 bases from J, with 21 bases in between. CDR3 size: 15 residues. Germline CDR1 is MNHEY and CDR2 is SVGAGI. CDR3 loop: CASCSVNGIHNEQFF. The DNA for the CDR3 is TGTGCCAGCTGTTCGGTAAACGGGATCCATAATGAGCAGTTCTTC.

The chain uses TRBV6-1 and TRBJ2-7; D perhaps matches TRBD1 (6 bases). CDR1 is MNHNS and CDR2 is SASEGT in the germline V gene. This CDR3 has 15 residues. The ends were cut back, 2 bases at V and 0 bases at J, with 11 bases in the middle. The CDR3 protein is CASSETTGSSYEQYF. DNA for the CDR3: TGTGCCAGCAGTGAAACCACAGGGAGCTCCTACGAGCAGTACTTC.

The CDR3 DNA is TGCGCCAGCAGCTACTATCCTGGACAGGACGATCAGCCCCAGCATTTT. This codes for CASSYYPGQDDQPQHF. The V and J genes are TRBV5-1 and TRBJ1-5; 7 bases are shared with TRBD1. CDR3 length equals 16 residues. The V segment lost 3 bases and the J segment 5 bases; nucleotides outside the gene matches: 11. Per germline, CDR1 SGHRS and CDR2 YFSETQ.

This rearrangement joins TRBV28 to TRBJ2-7; 9 bases are a match to TRBD2. V gave up 6 bases and J gave up 0 bases; unmatched junction bases: 3. The CDR3 runs to 14 residues. The germline V gene has CDR1 MDHEN and CDR2 SYDVKM. Here the CDR3 reads CASSISGSSYEQYF. CDR3 nucleotides: TGTGCCAGCAGCATTAGCGGGAGCTCCTACGAGCAGTACTTC.

V is TRBV19 and J is TRBJ2-7; a weak D match, TRBD1 (6 bases). The V gene's germline CDR1 is LNHDA and CDR2 SQIVND (reference sequence). V was trimmed by 5 bases and J by 2 bases, leaving 19 bases between them. The CDR3 sequence is 16 residues long. CDR3 nucleotides: TGTGCCAGTAGTCCTCTTCCGGGACAAAGGACCTACGAGCAGTACTTC. Protein sequence: CASSPLPGQRTYEQYF.

Written as DNA, the CDR3 is TGTGCCAGCAGCTTACAGATGAACACTGAAGCTTTCTTT. Protein product: CASSLQMNTEAFF. This chain uses TRBV11-3 with TRBJ1-1; D not certain. Germline values: CDR1 SGHNT, CDR2 YENEEA. The CDR3 spans 13 residues. Trimming removed 2 bases at V and 0 bases at J, with 4 bases between.